These 31 T cell receptor beta chains were sequenced from one sample in a study of beta chain features in type 1 diabetes. cDNA synthesis used the whole RNA isolate, giving expressed TCRB sequences. Produced via immunoSEQ multiplex PCR; TCRdb's table is partial and in-frame only. The sample has under 450,000 clones, approximately 15% seen once. The sample consisted of naive CD4+ T cells from blood. These receptors all come from a man younger than 45 in good health.

Worth noting for this clone: The sample holds other DNA sequences that translate to the same CDR3. This rearrangement joins TRBV7-2 to TRBJ1-2, with TRBD1 as a possible D gene (6 bases). With 1 base removed from V and 7 bases from J, the gap between germline ends came to 7 bases. The CDR3 runs 12 residues. Germline assignment: CDR1 SGHTA and CDR2 FQGNSA. The CDR3 DNA is TGTGCCAGCAGCTTAGAGACAGGTGGCTACACCTTC. Amino acids: CASSLETGGYTF.

This clone was seen more than once but under ten times. This chain joins TRBV20-1 and TRBJ1-2; D remains ambiguous. The V and J ends lost 7 bases and 8 bases respectively, with 14 bases between them. The CDR3 length is 11 residues. CDR1 is DFQATT, CDR2 SNEGSKA, per germline (reference sequence). CDR3 region: CSVEVGLGYTF. The DNA for the CDR3 is TGCAGTGTCGAGGTCGGGTTGGGCTACACCTTC.

Only a few counts were recorded for this clone. V is TRBV7-9 and J is TRBJ1-3; possibly TRBD1 for D (5 bases). Trimming cost V 4 bases and J 2 bases, with 18 bases left between them. The CDR3 length is 17 residues. Germline CDR1 reads SEHNR; CDR2 reads FQNEAQ (reference sequence). The CDR3 nucleotides read TGTGCCAGCAGCTCCCCCCTTTCGTCGACAGCTGGAAACACCATATATTTT. It codes for CASSSPLSSTAGNTIYF.

The table lists this clone with a few counts. V is TRBV30 and J is TRBJ2-1; 8 nucleotides match TRBD1. Germline CDR1 is GTSNPN and CDR2 is SVGIG (reference sequence). CDR3 size: 15 residues. Losses at the gene ends were 2 bases for V and 3 bases for J; bases not matched to a gene: 6. In DNA, the CDR3 is TGTGCCTGGAGTCTAGACAGGGGCTTCTACAATGAGCAGTTCTTC. Protein product: CAWSLDRGFYNEQFF.

This clone turned up a few times. The chain is built from TRBV18 and TRBJ1-2; no firm D call. Germline loops: CDR1 KGHSH, CDR2 LQKENI. The CDR3 runs 14 residues. V lost 0 bases to trimming and J lost 5 bases, with 10 bases between them. The chain's CDR3 is CASSPPWTLYGYTF. CDR3 nucleotides: TGTGCCAGCTCACCACCGTGGACCTTGTATGGCTACACCTTC. The full variable domain, rest sourced from reference TRBV18 and TRBJ1-2, is NAGVMQNPRHLVRRRGQEARLRCSPMKGHSHVYWYRQLPEEGLKFMVYLQKENIIDESGMPKERFSAEFPKEGPSILRIQQVVRGDSAAYFCASSPPWTLYGYTFGSGTRLTVV.

The chain couples TRBV18 to TRBJ2-5; D gene ambiguous. The germline V gene has CDR1 KGHSH and CDR2 LQKENI. Trimming pared 6 bases from V and 4 bases from J, leaving 12 bases between. CDR3 length: 13 amino acids. The CDR3 sequence: CASSSALGETQYF. The CDR3 region has the DNA TGTGCCAGCTCGTCAGCTCTGGGAGAGACCCAGTACTTC.

This clone was counted only a few times. The chain joins TRBV9 to TRBJ2-1, with TRBD2 matching over 7 bases. Losses at the gene ends were 4 bases for V and 3 bases for J; bases not matched to a gene: 19. The CDR3 runs 19 residues. CDR1 is SGDLS and CDR2 is YYNGEE in the germline V gene. The CDR3 sequence: CASSFRPPGRDGIYNEQFF. Here the CDR3 DNA reads TGTGCCAGCAGCTTCAGGCCCCCTGGGAGGGACGGAATCTACAATGAGCAGTTCTTC.

The gene calls are TRBV9 and TRBJ2-7; D uncertain. The CDR3 runs to 11 residues. Trimming shortened V by 4 bases and J by 6 bases, and 8 bases separated the two germline ends. Germline loops: CDR1 SGDLS, CDR2 YYNGEE. The CDR3 nucleotides read TGTGCCAGCAGCCTCTGGGTCGAGCAGTACGTC. It encodes CASSLWVEQYV.

This clone was observed a handful of times. V is TRBV9 and J is TRBJ1-2; TRBD1 agrees at 8 bases. Trimming took 4 bases from V and 6 from J; bases not matched to a gene: 8. Germline V gene data show CDR1 as SGDLS and CDR2 as YYNGEE. This CDR3 spans 14 amino acids. CDR3 coding DNA: TGTGCCAGCAGCCCGACGGACAGGGCTCATGGCTACACCTTC. Translated, it gives CASSPTDRAHGYTF.

This clone turned up a few times. V usage is TRBV5-1 and J usage is TRBJ2-1, with TRBD1 matching over 8 bases. The CDR3 runs 15 residues. Per the germline V gene, CDR1 is SGHRS and CDR2 is YFSETQ. The J segment lost 2 bases and the V segment lost 4 bases, leaving 5 bases of the junction unmatched. The CDR3 protein is CASSGLQGAYNEQFF. In DNA, the CDR3 is TGCGCCAGCAGCGGACTACAGGGGGCCTACAATGAGCAGTTCTTC.

The chain carries TRBV5-1 and TRBJ1-2; D ambiguous. V shed 2 bases and J shed 5 bases, with 13 bases lying between them. Per the germline V gene, CDR1 is SGHRS and CDR2 is YFSETQ. The CDR3 consists of 14 residues. The CDR3 sequence is CASSLQLGTYGYTF. The CDR3 nucleotides read TGCGCCAGCAGCTTACAACTGGGAACTTATGGCTACACCTTC.

J is TRBJ2-6 and V is TRBV4-2; D may be TRBD1 (5 bases). The germline V gene encodes CDR1 LGHNA and CDR2 YNFKEQ. The V gene lost 1 base and the J gene lost 2 bases, with 6 bases spanning the gap. The CDR3 extends over 15 amino acids. This CDR3 is CASSQGGAGANVLTF. CDR3 DNA: TGTGCCAGCAGCCAAGGGGGCGCTGGGGCCAACGTCCTGACTTTC.

The rearrangement uses TRBV7-2 and TRBJ1-3; perhaps TRBD1 as D (5 bases). Trimming took 2 bases from V and 6 from J, leaving 17 bases between them. CDR1 SGHTA and CDR2 FQGNSA come from the germline V gene. The CDR3 is 16 residues long. The CDR3 bases are TGTGCCAGCAGCTTATCTTCTCTCCGGGGGATAAACACCATATATTTT. Its protein is CASSLSSLRGINTIYF.

A few counts support this clone. The rearrangement uses TRBV18 and TRBJ2-4, with TRBD1 identical over 10 bases. Trimming took 6 bases from V and 8 from J; bases not matched to a gene: 16. The V gene's germline CDR1 is KGHSH and CDR2 LQKENI. The CDR3 sequence is 17 residues long. CDR3 residues: CASSQGQGMNREDIQYF. The CDR3 region has the DNA TGTGCCAGCTCGCAGGGACAGGGGATGAATCGGGAGGACATTCAGTACTTC.

This clone was seen a handful of times. The rearrangement joins TRBV5-4 to TRBJ2-3; TRBD2 aligns across 11 bases. The CDR3 has 18 residues. Trimming removed 4 bases from V and 2 bases from J; junction bases left unmatched: 12. Germline V gives CDR1 SGHNT, CDR2 YYREEE (reference sequence). This chain's CDR3 is CASSGPLLAGETTDTQYF. Here the CDR3 DNA reads TGTGCCAGCAGCGGACCCCTACTAGCGGGGGAAACCACAGATACGCAGTATTTT.

This clone turned up a few times. This chain links TRBV6-5 with TRBJ2-7, with D tentatively TRBD1 (5 bases). Germline V lookup: CDR1 MNHEY, CDR2 SVGAGI. Trimming stripped 0 bases from V and 0 bases from J, with 9 bases between. The CDR3 length is 15 residues. This CDR3 is CASSYSYRGSYEQYF. Written as DNA, the CDR3 is TGTGCCAGCAGTTACTCGTATAGGGGCTCCTACGAGCAGTACTTC.

V is TRBV7-2 and J is TRBJ1-5; D call uncertain. The CDR3 extends over 15 amino acids. CDR1 is SGHTA and CDR2 is FQGNSA in the germline V gene. The V end lost 2 bases, the J end lost 1 base, and 9 bases lay between the germline ends. DNA of the CDR3: TGTGCCAGCAGCTTACTCAGATCGAGCAATCAGCCCCAGCATTTT. As protein: CASSLLRSSNQPQHF.

V gene TRBV19 combines with J gene TRBJ2-3; tentatively, D is TRBD1 (5 bases). CDR3 size: 14 residues. Germline loops: CDR1 LNHDA, CDR2 SQIVND (reference sequence). The V and J ends lost 5 bases and 5 bases respectively, with 14 bases between them. The CDR3 spells CASSLGAALDTQYF. In nucleotides, the CDR3 is TGTGCCAGTAGTTTAGGGGCCGCGCTAGATACGCAGTATTTT.

The chain recombines TRBV6-6 with TRBJ2-5; 11 bases align to TRBD1. CDR1 and CDR2 from the germline V gene are MNHNY and SVGAGI (reference sequence). The CDR3 has 14 amino acids. V shed 6 bases and J 3 bases; nucleotides not matched to a gene: 3. The CDR3 DNA is TGTGCCAGCAGCTGGGACAGGGGGAAAGAGACCCAGTACTTC. Residues: CASSWDRGKETQYF.

This chain uses TRBV14 with TRBJ2-6; D is unclear. The CDR3 loop spans 16 amino acids. Germline V lookup: CDR1 SGHDN, CDR2 FVKESK. V lost 4 bases to trimming and J lost 1 base, with 11 bases between them. Here the CDR3 DNA reads TGTGCCAGCAGCCCTCGCCGAATATCTGGGGCCAACGTCCTGACTTTC. It yields the protein CASSPRRISGANVLTF.

J is TRBJ1-6 and V is TRBV15, with a possible D match to TRBD1 (6 bases). Germline CDR1 reads LNHNV; CDR2 reads YYDKDF (reference sequence). The CDR3 consists of 15 residues. Trimming stripped 1 base from V and 6 bases from J, with 10 bases between. In nucleotides, the CDR3 is TGTGCCACCAGCAGAGCGGTGGGGGCTAATTCACCCCTCCACTTT. Its protein is CATSRAVGANSPLHF.

Note on this clone: This same CDR3 is encoded by further DNA sequences in the sample. The chain recombines TRBV10-3 with TRBJ1-1, with no clear D. This CDR3 comprises 13 residues. Germline CDR1 ENHRY, CDR2 SYGVKD. Trimming removed 6 bases at V and 0 bases at J, with 8 bases between. CDR3: CAISAILNTEAFF. The CDR3 DNA follows: TGTGCCATCAGCGCCATACTGAACACTGAAGCTTTCTTT.

This clone was counted between two and nine times. CDR3 protein: CASSGAGRLYTDTQYF. Written as DNA, the CDR3 is TGTGCCAGCAGCGGGGCGGGCAGGTTGTACACAGATACGCAGTATTTT. This rearrangement joins TRBV7-8 to TRBJ2-3, with D possibly called TRBD1 or TRBD2 (5 bases each). The germline gives CDR1 SGHVS, CDR2 FQNEAQ. This CDR3 has 16 residues. V was shortened by 5 bases and J by 2 bases, with 17 bases between the two germline ends.

The chain couples TRBV18 to TRBJ2-3; 8 nucleotides agree with TRBD1. The ends lost 1 base at V and 5 bases at J; junction bases unmatched: 8. The CDR3 spans 16 residues. From germline, CDR1 is KGHSH and CDR2 LQKENI. The CDR3 DNA is TGTGCCAGCTCACCACGGCGACAGGGGAGATTAGATACGCAGTATTTT. This gives the protein CASSPRRQGRLDTQYF.

This chain connects TRBV27 to TRBJ1-2; maybe TRBD1 (5 bases). V lost 0 bases, J lost 3 bases, and 11 bases lay in between. Germline CDR1 and CDR2: MNHEY and SMNVEV (reference sequence). This CDR3 contains 15 residues. CDR3 region: CASSLSGRVDYGYTF. Here the CDR3 DNA reads TGTGCCAGCAGTTTATCTGGCAGGGTGGACTATGGCTACACCTTC.

Worth noting for this clone: The junction and the germline gene differ at one end; a read error may be behind it. The chain joins TRBV18 to TRBJ2-7; 8 bases are shared with TRBD1. Germline assignment: CDR1 KGHSH and CDR2 LQKENI. This CDR3 spans 15 amino acids. Here the CDR3 DNA reads TGTGCCAGCTCACTAGGACAGGGAAGCCCGAGCGAGGAGTACTTC. It is translated as CASSLGQGSPSEEYF.

This clone showed up just a few times. The chain uses TRBV21-1 and TRBJ1-5; the tabulated D call, TRBD1, remains unverified against the DNA. TRBV21-1 is a pseudogene segment. The length of the CDR3 is 15 residues. CDR3 DNA sequence: TGTGCCAGCAGCAAAGAGGCAGGGGTCGCCAGGCCCCAGCATTTT. Translation: CASSKEAGVARPQHF.

This clone was recorded a few times. This chain joins TRBV21-1 and TRBJ2-7; the D call TRBD2 from the table was never checked on the DNA. TRBV21-1 is described as a pseudogene. The CDR3 sequence is 17 residues long. DNA for the CDR3: TGTGCCAGCAGCAACCGGACTAGCGGGAGTAGGTCCTACGAGCAGTACGTC. Residues: CASSNRTSGSRSYEQYV.

The chain joins TRBV5-1 to TRBJ1-2, with D uncertain. V lost 5 bases, J lost 5 bases, and 7 bases lay in between. Per the germline V gene, CDR1 is SGHRS and CDR2 is YFSETQ. The CDR3 runs to 11 residues. CDR3: CASSDAYGYTF. For the CDR3, the DNA is TGCGCCAGCAGTGACGCTTATGGCTACACCTTC.

The CDR3 loop is CASSFSGGTDTQYF. CDR3 nucleotide sequence: TGTGCCAGCAGCTTTAGTGGGGGCACAGATACGCAGTATTTT. The gene calls are TRBV7-6 and TRBJ2-3; D not certain. Trimming shortened V by 3 bases and J by 1 base, and 8 bases separated the two germline ends. Germline lookup yields CDR1 SGHVS and CDR2 FNYEAQ. The CDR3 contains 14 residues.

The V call is TRBV9, the J call TRBJ2-2, with 9 bases identical to TRBD1. Germline CDR1 is SGDLS and CDR2 is YYNGEE. The CDR3 is made up of 15 amino acids. Trimming cost V 3 bases and J 7 bases; bases outside gene matches: 7. In DNA form, the CDR3 reads TGTGCCAGCAGCGCCTCGACAGGGGGTATCGGGGAGCTGTTTTTT. Translating gives CASSASTGGIGELFF.